Listed below are T cell receptor beta chains from one sample, sequenced in a study of CD8+ T cells in alopecia areata. Data came from immunoSEQ multiplex PCR; TCRdb stores just in-frame clones and leaves some out. The sample holds more than 90,000 clones, 50% to 75% seen once. Material: CD8+ T cells sorted from blood, obtained at week 24, from a patient treated with tofacitinib. The receptors stem from a human donor with alopecia areata. CDR3s include the opening cysteine and the closing phenylalanine or tryptophan.

TRBJ2-5	TRBV7-2	CASSLYGHRQETQYF
TRBJ1-1	TRBV5-6	CASSPMGQMNTEAFF
TRBJ2-1	TRBV29-1	CSVEGDIESYNEQFF
TRBJ2-5	TRBV6-6	CASSPLDGETQYF
TRBJ2-7	TRBV29-1	CSVEVVRKSSYEQYF
TRBJ2-3	TRBV30	CAWSVLGTDTQYF
TRBJ2-6	TRBV23-1	CARKTAGANVLTF
TRBJ2-3	TRBV11-2	CASSFGTGGFSDTQYF
TRBJ1-5	TRBV19	CASSMMVGDQPQHF
TRBJ2-2	TRBV9	CASSKASVSTGELFF
TRBJ1-2	TRBV27	CASSLTANYGYTF
TRBJ2-2	TRBV30	CAWSVGSGELFF
TRBJ2-7	TRBV6-5	CASSYHLSYEQYF